Shown below are 27 T cell receptor beta chains from a single sample sequenced in a study of shared clonotypes between healthy human individuals. The repertoire was sequenced with immunoSEQ multiplex PCR; TCRdb's copy has only in-frame clones and lacks some. The profile shows some 2,500,000 clones, 85% to 95% of them singletons. Sequencing used naive CD4+ T cells from PBMCs. The subset is: CD45RA+ positively selected. These receptors were taken from a man between 18 and 29 years old in good health. Some clones in this sample may be carry-over from other donors' samples.

As to this clone: One junction end disagrees with the germline gene, perhaps due to a read error. The CDR3: CASSLRDIPIHF. The CDR3 bases are TGTGCCAGCAGCCTGAGGGACATACCTATTCACTTC. The J gene is TRBJ1-2, the V gene TRBV28; D perhaps matches TRBD1 (6 bases). CDR1 and CDR2 from the germline V gene are MDHEN and SYDVKM. This CDR3 has 12 residues.

This rearrangement joins TRBV11-2 to TRBJ1-2; unclear D gene. The length of the CDR3 is 12 residues. The germline V gene encodes CDR1 SGHAT and CDR2 FQNNGV. V was clipped by 4 bases and J by 7 bases, with 10 bases between them. CDR3 bases: TGTGCCAGCAGCTCTAGTGGGGTTGGCTACACCTTC. Residues: CASSSSGVGYTF. Drawing the rest from reference TRBV11-2 and TRBJ1-2, the complete variable domain is EAGVAQSPRYKIIEKRQSVAFWCNPISGHATLYWYQQILGQGPKLLIQFQNNGVVDDSQLPKDRFSAERLKGVDSTLKIQPAKLEDSAVYLCASSSSGVGYTFGSGTRLTVV.

This clone was observed once. The chain combines TRBV7-6 with TRBJ1-5; D remains unclear. CDR1 and CDR2 from the germline V gene are SGHVS and FNYEAQ. The CDR3 has 13 amino acids. V was cut by 3 bases and J by 6 bases, with 9 bases left in between. This chain's CDR3 is CASSFGPRQPQHF. CDR3 bases: TGTGCCAGCAGCTTCGGGCCCCGTCAGCCCCAGCATTTT.

This sequence joins TRBV7-2 and TRBJ1-4; TRBD1 aligns across 9 bases. Per the germline V gene, CDR1 is SGHTA and CDR2 is FQGNSA. CDR3 length: 13 residues. Unmatched junction bases numbered 5, after V lost 5 bases and J lost 10 bases. The CDR3 region has the DNA TGTGCCAGCAGCCAGGGACAGGGAGTAAAACTGTTTTTT. Encoded protein: CASSQGQGVKLFF.

J is TRBJ2-3 and V is TRBV6-5; D unclear. This CDR3 is built from 14 residues. Germline CDR1 reads MNHEY; CDR2 reads SVGAGI. Trimming removed 5 bases from V and 8 bases from J, with 17 bases in between. In DNA, the CDR3 is TGTGCCAGCAGTCCCCGGACGGCGCCGGGTACGCAGTATTTT. Translating it yields CASSPRTAPGTQYF.

The V and J genes are TRBV29-1 and TRBJ2-2; no definite D call. V lost 6 bases and J lost 1, with 6 bases in between. The germline V gene encodes CDR1 SQVTM and CDR2 ANQGSEA. The CDR3 length is 12 residues. The CDR3 reads CSVVRNTGELFF. Written as DNA, the CDR3 is TGCAGCGTCGTTAGGAACACCGGGGAGCTGTTTTTT.

With respect to this clone: One end of the junction is discordant with germline, which a read error may explain. V usage is TRBV20-1 and J usage is TRBJ2-7, with D perhaps matching TRBD2 (6 bases). The CDR3 spans 10 residues. Germline lookup yields CDR1 DFQATT and CDR2 SNEGSKA (reference sequence). In DNA, the CDR3 is TGCAGTGCCGTTCGCGGACCGGGGGACTTC. Translated, it gives CSAVRGPGDF.

The chain joins TRBV18 to TRBJ1-2; D is unclear. V lost 3 bases and J 4 bases, leaving 15 bases between the germline ends. The germline CDR1 and CDR2 sequences are KGHSH and LQKENI. The CDR3 covers 15 residues. In DNA, the CDR3 is TGTGCCAGCTCACCCTCGCCAGGTCGCGGCTATGGCTACACCTTC. Its protein product is CASSPSPGRGYGYTF.

The chain combines TRBV27 with TRBJ1-1; TRBD1 matches 7 bases. Germline V gene sequence: CDR1 MNHEY, CDR2 SMNVEV (reference sequence). The CDR3 spans 16 residues. V lost 2 bases to trimming and J lost 1 base; unmatched junction nucleotides: 7. The DNA for the CDR3 is TGTGCCAGCAGTTTAAGTCCCCGGACAGGGAACACTGAAGCTTTCTTT. Its protein product is CASSLSPRTGNTEAFF.

The rearrangement uses TRBV18 and TRBJ2-7, with D perhaps TRBD1 (6 bases). The germline V gene has CDR1 KGHSH and CDR2 LQKENI. The CDR3 is 13 residues long. V lost 3 bases to trimming and J lost 7 bases, with 13 bases between them. Written as DNA, the CDR3 is TGTGCCAGCTCACCGCAGGGGCACGGGGAGCAGTACTTC. It is translated as CASSPQGHGEQYF. Based on the CDR3 plus reference TRBV18 and TRBJ2-7, the full variable domain is NAGVMQNPRHLVRRRGQEARLRCSPMKGHSHVYWYRQLPEEGLKFMVYLQKENIIDESGMPKERFSAEFPKEGPSILRIQQVVRGDSAAYFCASSPQGHGEQYFGPGTRLTVT.

The chain recombines TRBV5-8 with TRBJ1-4; D gene unclear. Trimming shortened V by 4 bases and J by 8 bases, and 12 bases separated the two germline ends. CDR3 size: 13 residues. Per germline, CDR1 SGHTS and CDR2 YDEGEE. The CDR3 sequence: CASSRPSGEKLFF. In nucleotides, the CDR3 is TGTGCCAGCAGCCGGCCGAGCGGGGAAAAACTGTTTTTT.

The rearrangement uses TRBV28 and TRBJ1-2; D unresolved. Germline CDR1 and CDR2: MDHEN and SYDVKM. This CDR3 region has 18 residues. V was pared by 3 bases and J by 0 bases, with 20 bases between. The CDR3 DNA follows: TGTGCCAGCAGTTTCCTGGGGATAGGCCGAAATTCTAACTATGGCTACACCTTC. The encoded protein is CASSFLGIGRNSNYGYTF.

The sample holds one count of this clone. V gene TRBV5-1 combines with J gene TRBJ2-7, with D possibly TRBD1 on 6 matching bases. CDR1 and CDR2 from the germline V gene are SGHRS and YFSETQ. CDR3 length: 14 amino acids. Trimming removed 4 bases from V and 0 bases from J, with 11 bases in between. As DNA, the CDR3 is TGCGCCAGCAGCCAGACAGGACGCTCCTACGAGCAGTACTTC. It encodes CASSQTGRSYEQYF.

The genes are TRBV28 and TRBJ2-5; 7 nucleotides agree with TRBD2. Germline CDR1 and CDR2: MDHEN and SYDVKM. This CDR3 contains 16 residues. Germline trimming cut 0 bases from V and 4 bases from J; bases unmatched to any gene: 8. CDR3 nucleotides: TGTGCCAGCAGTTTATGGGACGCGGGGGTGAGAGAGACCCAGTACTTC. This codes for CASSLWDAGVRETQYF.

This chain connects TRBV28 to TRBJ2-4; 12 bases align to TRBD2. The CDR3 is made up of 21 amino acids. V gave up 0 bases and J gave up 3 bases; unmatched junction bases: 15. In germline, CDR1 is MDHEN, CDR2 SYDVKM. The CDR3: CASSLWGRASGRAGGKNIQYF. DNA of the CDR3: TGTGCCAGCAGTTTATGGGGTCGGGCTAGCGGGAGGGCCGGGGGCAAAAACATTCAGTACTTC.

The V and J genes are TRBV28 and TRBJ1-1, with TRBD1 identical over 8 bases. The CDR3 length is 12 residues. CDR1 MDHEN and CDR2 SYDVKM come from the germline V gene. After removal of 6 bases from V and 5 bases from J, the junction contained 2 bases not matched to a gene. Here the CDR3 DNA reads TGTGCCAGCAGCAGGGGGCTAACTGAAGCTTTCTTT. Its protein product is CASSRGLTEAFF.

The rearrangement links TRBV4-2 to TRBJ2-1; D ambiguous. Germline V CDR1 and CDR2: LGHNA, YNFKEQ. V lost 3 bases, J lost 7 bases, and 10 bases lay in between. The length of the CDR3 is 13 residues. Here the CDR3 reads CASSHESGNEQFF. CDR3 coding DNA: TGTGCCAGCAGCCATGAGTCCGGGAATGAGCAGTTCTTC.

The chain combines TRBV5-1 with TRBJ2-7, with 10 bases identical to TRBD1. The ends lost 0 bases at V and 7 bases at J; junction bases unmatched: 7. The CDR3 is 15 residues long. Germline CDR1 reads SGHRS; CDR2 reads YFSETQ. The chain's CDR3 is CASSLAGTGALEQYF. The CDR3 DNA reads TGCGCCAGCAGCTTGGCCGGGACAGGGGCGCTGGAGCAGTACTTC.

The V and J genes are TRBV5-4 and TRBJ2-1; D remains ambiguous. The CDR3 is 14 amino acids. Germline values: CDR1 SGHNT, CDR2 YYREEE (reference sequence). The V end lost 2 bases, the J end lost 7 bases, and 13 bases lay between the germline ends. This CDR3 is CASSLDPKENEQFF. Written as DNA, the CDR3 is TGTGCCAGCAGCTTAGACCCTAAGGAGAATGAGCAGTTCTTC.

This chain uses TRBV5-4 with TRBJ2-4, with 9 nucleotides matching TRBD1. The V gene end was trimmed by 4 bases and the J gene end by 1 base; junction bases not matched to a gene: 6. Germline V gives CDR1 SGHNT, CDR2 YYREEE (reference sequence). This CDR3 is 16 amino acids long. Here the CDR3 reads CASSPGQGRAKNIQYF. CDR3 DNA sequence: TGTGCCAGCAGCCCTGGACAGGGGCGGGCCAAAAACATTCAGTACTTC.

The chain carries TRBV5-5 and TRBJ1-2; 8 bases are shared with TRBD1. Germline V gene data show CDR1 as SGHKS and CDR2 as YYEKEE (reference sequence). V lost 7 bases, J lost 8 bases, and 16 bases stayed unmatched. CDR3 length: 15 residues. The DNA for the CDR3 is TGTGCCAGCTCACAAAACCCGGGACAGGACGGCGGCTACACCTTC. Translating gives CASSQNPGQDGGYTF.

V usage is TRBV6-5 and J usage is TRBJ1-2, with 7 bases aligning to TRBD1. The CDR3 loop spans 13 amino acids. Germline assignment: CDR1 MNHEY and CDR2 SVGAGI. J lost 4 bases, V lost 11 bases, and 10 bases had no gene match. The CDR3 here is CAAKGALGYGYTF. The CDR3 DNA reads TGTGCCGCGAAGGGGGCGTTGGGCTATGGCTACACCTTC.

This chain links TRBV7-9 with TRBJ2-1; the D gene is possibly TRBD2 (7 bases). V lost 4 bases, J lost 0 bases, and 13 bases lay in between. CDR3 size: 16 residues. The germline V gene encodes CDR1 SEHNR and CDR2 FQNEAQ (reference sequence). The DNA for the CDR3 is TGTGCCAGCAGCTGGGGGGGCTCAAGCTCCTACAATGAGCAGTTCTTC. Translation: CASSWGGSSSYNEQFF.

This clone was seen only once. This same CDR3 is encoded by further DNA sequences in the sample. The rearrangement links TRBV28 to TRBJ2-1, with a possible D match to TRBD1 (6 bases). The CDR3 consists of 13 residues. The V end was cut by 2 bases, the J end by 7 bases, with 9 bases between. Germline lookup yields CDR1 MDHEN and CDR2 SYDVKM. The CDR3 loop is CASSLPQGNEQFF. CDR3 DNA: TGTGCCAGCAGTTTACCGCAGGGGAATGAGCAGTTCTTC.

The chain has TRBV5-1 and TRBJ1-5; D is unresolved. V gave up 0 bases and J gave up 1 base, with 17 bases separating them. CDR1 and CDR2 (germline): SGHRS, YFSETQ. The CDR3 contains 18 residues. CDR3 DNA sequence: TGCGCCAGCAGCTTGGTGCCCTCGGAGACCGGAAGCAATCAGCCCCAGCATTTT. It codes for CASSLVPSETGSNQPQHF.

V usage is TRBV5-1 and J usage is TRBJ2-3; 12 nucleotides line up with TRBD2. CDR3 length: 16 residues. Germline V gives CDR1 SGHRS, CDR2 YFSETQ. The ends lost 5 bases at V and 2 bases at J; junction bases unmatched: 6. The DNA of the CDR3 is TGCGCCAGCAGAGACGGGACTAGCGGGCCCACAGATACGCAGTATTTT. Its protein product is CASRDGTSGPTDTQYF.

The gene calls are TRBV29-1 and TRBJ1-3; TRBD1 is a possible D gene (5 bases). The V gene's germline CDR1 is SQVTM and CDR2 ANQGSEA. V was trimmed by 3 bases and J by 0 bases, leaving 6 bases between them. The CDR3 contains 13 residues. The CDR3 region is CSVEGHSGNTIYF. The DNA for the CDR3 is TGCAGCGTTGAGGGGCACTCTGGAAACACCATATATTTT.